This TCR beta chain was sequenced for a study of a mutant IDH1 vaccine in newly diagnosed glioma. Looking at the study overall: Standard pretreatment was either radiotherapy, temozolomide, or, for most, radiochemotherapy with temozolomide.

The time point is: week 11, during vaccination. Every single dose of the vaccine, 300 ug of mutant IDH1 20-mer peptide, came with topical imiquimod. Comments on this clone: Its antigen is as yet unknown.

Measured with immunoSEQ multiplex PCR; TCRdb has only the in-frame clones, and not every one. The data contain about 66,000 clones, about 84% of them singletons. Trimming pared 0 bases from V and 0 bases from J, leaving 10 bases between. The CDR3 covers 16 residues. Germline CDR1 reads SGHRS; CDR2 reads YFSETQ. The rearrangement uses TRBV5-1 and TRBJ1-3; no definite D call. This clonotype originated in a man aged 30-40 years with glioma. Sequencing was performed on PBMCs, taken from a glioma patient whose treatment included an IDH1 peptide vaccine. The CDR3: CASSLGFSSSGNTIYF. CDR3 DNA: TGCGCCAGCAGCTTGGGCTTCTCGAGCTCTGGAAACACCATATATTTT.